This T cell receptor beta chain is from a study of OX40 agonist ivuxolimab in advanced cancers. TCRdb's copy holds only in-frame clones and misses some; the assay was immunoSEQ multiplex PCR. Here the sample spans fewer than 80,000 clones, 85% to 90% being singletons. This TCR derives from an adult with an advanced solid tumor such as melanoma, head and neck, liver or kidney cancer. The sample in question was CD4+ or CD8+ T cells sorted from blood, obtained in a trial of the OX40 agonist ivuxolimab.

CDR3 DNA sequence: TGTGCCAGCAGCTTAGATGGGATGATTGGCACTGAAGCTTTCTTT. The encoded protein is CASSLDGMIGTEAFF. V usage is TRBV7-2 and J usage is TRBJ1-1; no reliable D call. Trimming stripped 1 base from V and 4 bases from J, with 13 bases between. Germline V gene data show CDR1 as SGHTA and CDR2 as FQGNSA. The CDR3 spans 15 residues.